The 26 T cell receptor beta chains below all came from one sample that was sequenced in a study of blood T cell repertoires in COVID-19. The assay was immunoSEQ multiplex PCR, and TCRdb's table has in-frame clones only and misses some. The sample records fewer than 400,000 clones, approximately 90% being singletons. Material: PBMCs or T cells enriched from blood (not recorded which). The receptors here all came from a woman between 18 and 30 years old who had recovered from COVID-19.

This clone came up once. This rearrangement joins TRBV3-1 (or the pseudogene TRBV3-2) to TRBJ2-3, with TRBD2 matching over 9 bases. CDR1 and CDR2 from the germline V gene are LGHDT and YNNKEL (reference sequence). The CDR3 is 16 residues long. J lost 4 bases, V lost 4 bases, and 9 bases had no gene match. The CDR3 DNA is TGTGCCAGCAGCCTGAGTCAGCGGGAGGTGCCAGATACGCAGTATTTT. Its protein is CASSLSQREVPDTQYF.

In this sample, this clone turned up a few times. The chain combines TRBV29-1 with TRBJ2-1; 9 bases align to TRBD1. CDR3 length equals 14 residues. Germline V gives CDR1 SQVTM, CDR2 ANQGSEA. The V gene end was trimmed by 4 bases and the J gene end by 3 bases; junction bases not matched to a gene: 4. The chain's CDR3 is CSVATGGDYNEQFF. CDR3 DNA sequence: TGCAGCGTTGCGACAGGGGGAGACTACAATGAGCAGTTCTTC.

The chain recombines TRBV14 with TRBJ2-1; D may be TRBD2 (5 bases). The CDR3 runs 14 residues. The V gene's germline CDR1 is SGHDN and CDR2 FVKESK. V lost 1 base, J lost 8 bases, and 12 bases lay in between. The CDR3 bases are TGTGCCAGCAGCCAAGTTCTGGGGAGCCATGAGCAGTTCTTC. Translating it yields CASSQVLGSHEQFF.

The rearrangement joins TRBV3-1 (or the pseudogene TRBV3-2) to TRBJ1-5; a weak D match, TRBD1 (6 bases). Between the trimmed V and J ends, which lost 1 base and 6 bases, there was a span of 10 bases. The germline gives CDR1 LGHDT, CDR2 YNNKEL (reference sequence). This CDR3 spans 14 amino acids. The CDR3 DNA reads TGTGCCAGCAGCCAAGTTAAAGGGGGTCAGCCCCAGCATTTT. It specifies CASSQVKGGQPQHF.

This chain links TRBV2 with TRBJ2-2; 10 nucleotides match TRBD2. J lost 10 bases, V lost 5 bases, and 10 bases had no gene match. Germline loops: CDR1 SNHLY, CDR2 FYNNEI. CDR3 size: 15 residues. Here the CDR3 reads CASSSSGGQYAELFF. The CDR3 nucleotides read TGTGCCAGCAGTTCTAGCGGGGGACAGTATGCGGAGCTGTTTTTT.

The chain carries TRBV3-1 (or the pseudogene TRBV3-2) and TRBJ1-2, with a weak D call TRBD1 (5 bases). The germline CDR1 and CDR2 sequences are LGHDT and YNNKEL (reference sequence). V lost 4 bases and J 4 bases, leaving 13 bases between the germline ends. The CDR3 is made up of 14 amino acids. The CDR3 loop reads CASSRGGEPYGYTF. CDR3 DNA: TGTGCCAGCAGCCGGGGGGGGGAACCCTATGGCTACACCTTC.

The CDR3 protein is CSVARTGDYEKLFF. The CDR3 bases are TGCAGCGTTGCTCGGACAGGGGATTATGAAAAACTGTTTTTT. The chain recombines TRBV29-1 with TRBJ1-4, with 9 bases aligning to TRBD1. J gave up 6 bases and V 4 bases, and 6 bases lay outside the gene matches. The CDR3 sequence is 14 residues long. The germline V gene encodes CDR1 SQVTM and CDR2 ANQGSEA.

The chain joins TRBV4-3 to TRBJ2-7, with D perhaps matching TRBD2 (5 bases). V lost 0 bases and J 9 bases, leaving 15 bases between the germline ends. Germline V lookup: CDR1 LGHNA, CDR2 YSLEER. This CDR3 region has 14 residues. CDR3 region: CASSQDLGGRAQYF. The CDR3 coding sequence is TGCGCCAGCAGCCAAGATCTTGGAGGACGGGCGCAGTACTTC.

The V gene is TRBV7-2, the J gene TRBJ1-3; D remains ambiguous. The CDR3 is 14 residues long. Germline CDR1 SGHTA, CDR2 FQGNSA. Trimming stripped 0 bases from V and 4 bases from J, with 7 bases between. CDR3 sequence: CASSLARGGNTIYF. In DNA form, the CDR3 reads TGTGCCAGCAGCTTAGCGCGGGGAGGAAACACCATATATTTT.

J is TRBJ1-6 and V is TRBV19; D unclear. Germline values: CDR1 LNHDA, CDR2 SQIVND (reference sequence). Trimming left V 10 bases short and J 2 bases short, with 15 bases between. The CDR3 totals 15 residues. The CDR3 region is CATSETGTYNSPLHF. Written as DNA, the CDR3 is TGTGCCACCAGCGAGACCGGGACCTATAATTCACCCCTCCACTTT.

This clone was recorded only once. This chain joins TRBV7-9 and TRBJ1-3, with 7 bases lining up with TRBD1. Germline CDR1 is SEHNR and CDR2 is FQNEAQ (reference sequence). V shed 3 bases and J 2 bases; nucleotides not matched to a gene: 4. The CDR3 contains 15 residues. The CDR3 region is CASSFQGGTGNTIYF. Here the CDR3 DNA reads TGTGCCAGCAGCTTCCAAGGGGGCACTGGAAACACCATATATTTT. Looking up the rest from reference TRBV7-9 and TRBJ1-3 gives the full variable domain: DTGVSQNPRHKITKRGQNVTFRCDPISEHNRLYWYRQTLGQGPEFLTYFQNEAQLEKSRLLSDRFSAERPKGSFSTLEIQRTEQGDSAMYLCASSFQGGTGNTIYFGEGSWLTVV.

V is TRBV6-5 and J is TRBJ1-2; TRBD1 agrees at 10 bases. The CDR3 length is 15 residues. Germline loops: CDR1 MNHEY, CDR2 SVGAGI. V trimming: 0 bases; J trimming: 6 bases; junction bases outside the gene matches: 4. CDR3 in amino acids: CASSYSWGTGDGYTF. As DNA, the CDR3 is TGTGCCAGCAGTTACTCCTGGGGGACAGGGGATGGCTACACCTTC.

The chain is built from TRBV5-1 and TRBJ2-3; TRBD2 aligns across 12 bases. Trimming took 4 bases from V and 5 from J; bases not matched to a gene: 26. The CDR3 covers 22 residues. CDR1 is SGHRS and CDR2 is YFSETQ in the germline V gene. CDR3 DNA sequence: TGCGCCAGCAGCCCTAGCGGGGGGGCGAATTCCCCTGTTTCGGAGCCCATAGATACGCAGTATTTT. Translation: CASSPSGGANSPVSEPIDTQYF.

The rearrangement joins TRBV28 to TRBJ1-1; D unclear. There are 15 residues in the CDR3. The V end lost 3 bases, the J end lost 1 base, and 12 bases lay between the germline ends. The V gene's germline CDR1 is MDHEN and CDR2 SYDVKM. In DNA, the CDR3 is TGTGCCAGCAGTTTTTTTGATCGGGAGAACACTGAAGCTTTCTTT. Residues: CASSFFDRENTEAFF.

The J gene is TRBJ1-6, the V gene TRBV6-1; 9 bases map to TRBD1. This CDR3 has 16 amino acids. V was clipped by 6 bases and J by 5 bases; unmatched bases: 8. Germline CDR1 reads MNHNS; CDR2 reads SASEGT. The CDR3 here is CASRETGQGHNSPLHF. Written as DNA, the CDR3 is TGTGCCAGCAGAGAAACGGGACAGGGACATAATTCACCCCTCCACTTT.

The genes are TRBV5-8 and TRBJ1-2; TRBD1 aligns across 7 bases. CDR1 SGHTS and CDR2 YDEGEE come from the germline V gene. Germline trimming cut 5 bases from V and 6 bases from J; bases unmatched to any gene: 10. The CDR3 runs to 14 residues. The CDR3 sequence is CASSFIGTAHGYTF. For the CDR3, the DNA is TGTGCCAGCAGTTTTATCGGGACAGCCCATGGCTACACCTTC.

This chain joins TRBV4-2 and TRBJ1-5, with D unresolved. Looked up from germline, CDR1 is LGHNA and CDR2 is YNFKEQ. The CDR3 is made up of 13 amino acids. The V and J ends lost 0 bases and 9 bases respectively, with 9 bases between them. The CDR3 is CASSQDPRAPQHF. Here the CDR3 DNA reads TGTGCCAGCAGCCAAGATCCGCGGGCGCCCCAGCATTTT.

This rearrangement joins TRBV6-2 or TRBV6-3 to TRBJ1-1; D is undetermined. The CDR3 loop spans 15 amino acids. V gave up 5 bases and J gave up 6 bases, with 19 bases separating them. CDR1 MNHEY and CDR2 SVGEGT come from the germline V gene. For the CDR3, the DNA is TGTGCCAGCAGTCACGAGGCCGCACCTCGGGCTGAAGCTTTCTTT. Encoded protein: CASSHEAAPRAEAFF.

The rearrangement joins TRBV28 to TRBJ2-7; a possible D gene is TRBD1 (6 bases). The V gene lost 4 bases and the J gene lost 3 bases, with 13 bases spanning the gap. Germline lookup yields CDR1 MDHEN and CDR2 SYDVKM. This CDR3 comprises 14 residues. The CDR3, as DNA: TGTGCCAGCAGTTCGCGACAGGATGACTACGAGCAGTACTTC. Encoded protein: CASSSRQDDYEQYF.

The DNA of the CDR3 is TGTGCCAGCAGCTTAGCACAGCAAACTAATGAAAAACTGTTTTTT. It is translated as CASSLAQQTNEKLFF. The rearrangement uses TRBV7-2 and TRBJ1-4, with no clear D. V was shortened by 0 bases and J by 1 base, with 6 bases between the two germline ends. Germline values: CDR1 SGHTA, CDR2 FQGNSA. The CDR3 runs to 15 residues.

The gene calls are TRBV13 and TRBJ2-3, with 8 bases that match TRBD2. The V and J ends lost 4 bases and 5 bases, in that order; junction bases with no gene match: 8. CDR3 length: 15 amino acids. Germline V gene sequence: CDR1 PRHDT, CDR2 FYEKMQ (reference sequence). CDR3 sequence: CASSSYLAGKDTQYF. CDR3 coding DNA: TGTGCCAGCAGCTCCTACCTAGCGGGCAAAGATACGCAGTATTTT.

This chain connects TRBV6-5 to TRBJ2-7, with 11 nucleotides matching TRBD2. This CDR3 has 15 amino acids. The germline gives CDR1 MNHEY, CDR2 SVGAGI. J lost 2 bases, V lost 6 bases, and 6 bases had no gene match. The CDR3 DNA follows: TGTGCCAGCAGAAGAGGGACTAGCGGTACCTACGAGCAGTACTTC. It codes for CASRRGTSGTYEQYF.

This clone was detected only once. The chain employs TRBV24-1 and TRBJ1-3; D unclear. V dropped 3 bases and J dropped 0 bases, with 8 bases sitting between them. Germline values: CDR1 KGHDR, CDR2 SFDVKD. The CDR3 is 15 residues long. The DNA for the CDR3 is TGTGCCACCAGTGATCCCAGTCGCTCTGGAAACACCATATATTTT. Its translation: CATSDPSRSGNTIYF.

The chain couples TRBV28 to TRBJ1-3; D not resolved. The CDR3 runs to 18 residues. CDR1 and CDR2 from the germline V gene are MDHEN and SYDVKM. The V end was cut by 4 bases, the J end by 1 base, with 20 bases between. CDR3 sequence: CASSSGSLGPYSGNTIYF. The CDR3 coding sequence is TGTGCCAGCAGTTCCGGCTCCCTAGGTCCTTATTCTGGAAACACCATATATTTT.

DNA for the CDR3: TGTGCCAGCAGCCCCAGGGGGCGCCGGGACTATGGCTACACCTTC. It specifies CASSPRGRRDYGYTF. V gene TRBV7-8 combines with J gene TRBJ1-2; 8 nucleotides match TRBD1. With 5 bases clipped from V and 3 bases from J, the junction kept 8 bases outside the gene matches. The germline CDR1 and CDR2 sequences are SGHVS and FQNEAQ. The CDR3 loop spans 15 amino acids.

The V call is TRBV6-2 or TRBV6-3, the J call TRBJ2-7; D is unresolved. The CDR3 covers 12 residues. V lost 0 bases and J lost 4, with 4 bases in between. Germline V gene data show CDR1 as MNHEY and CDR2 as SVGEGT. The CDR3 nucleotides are TGTGCCAGCAGTTACTCCAATTACGAGCAGTACTTC. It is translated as CASSYSNYEQYF.